The 2 T cell receptor beta chains in this list originate from one sample, sequenced in a study of T cell responses to AZD1222 COVID-19 vaccine (TCRdb year 2021). This specimen's time point label, per the study, means: baseline before first vaccination. The protocol used for the library was the immunoSEQ multiplex PCR assay. In TCRdb, the immuneACCESS table is reduced to in-frame sequences with V and J assigned. These tables do not hold every clone; where another copy was compared, an unresolved V gene accounts for under half, and the others remain unexplained. The sample table records 100,000 to 150,000 clones; about 88% of these occur just once. The ten largest clones represent roughly 4.4% of the sample. Specimen: peripheral blood, collected on day 0 of AZD1222 vaccination. These receptors were taken from an adult in good health.

The rearrangement uses TRBV19 and TRBJ2-7, with TRBD1 matching 8 bases. The CDR3 has 14 amino acids. Germline V gives CDR1 LNHDA, CDR2 SQIVND (reference sequence). V lost 6 bases to trimming and J lost 2 bases; unmatched junction nucleotides: 6. CDR3 amino acids: CASREDRVPYEQYF. CDR3 nucleotide sequence: TGTGCCAGTAGAGAGGACAGGGTGCCCTACGAGCAGTACTTC.

This sequence joins TRBV5-4 and TRBJ1-2, with 12 bases fitting TRBD1. Unmatched junction bases numbered 8, after V lost 4 bases and J lost 4 bases. CDR1 is SGHNT, CDR2 YYREEE, per germline (reference sequence). CDR3 length equals 16 residues. DNA for the CDR3: TGTGCCAGCAGCCCGGGACAGGGGGCGGGTTTCTATGGCTACACCTTC. Translating it yields CASSPGQGAGFYGYTF.